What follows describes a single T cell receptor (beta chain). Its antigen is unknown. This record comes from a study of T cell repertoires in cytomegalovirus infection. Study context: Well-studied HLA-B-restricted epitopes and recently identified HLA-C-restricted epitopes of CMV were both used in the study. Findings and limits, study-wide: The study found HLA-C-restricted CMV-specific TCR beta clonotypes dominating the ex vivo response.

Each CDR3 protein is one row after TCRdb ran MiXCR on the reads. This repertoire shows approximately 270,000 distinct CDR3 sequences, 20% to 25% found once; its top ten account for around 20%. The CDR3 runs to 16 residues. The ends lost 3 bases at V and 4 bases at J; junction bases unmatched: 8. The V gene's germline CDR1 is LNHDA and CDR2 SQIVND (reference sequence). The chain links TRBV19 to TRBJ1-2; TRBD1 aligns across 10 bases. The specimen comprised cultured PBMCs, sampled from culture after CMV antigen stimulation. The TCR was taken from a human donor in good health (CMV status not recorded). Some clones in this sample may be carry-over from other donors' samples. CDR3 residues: CASSMNGQGGCYGYTF. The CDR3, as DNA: TGTGCCAGTAGTATGAATGGACAGGGGGGTTGCTATGGCTACACCTTC.